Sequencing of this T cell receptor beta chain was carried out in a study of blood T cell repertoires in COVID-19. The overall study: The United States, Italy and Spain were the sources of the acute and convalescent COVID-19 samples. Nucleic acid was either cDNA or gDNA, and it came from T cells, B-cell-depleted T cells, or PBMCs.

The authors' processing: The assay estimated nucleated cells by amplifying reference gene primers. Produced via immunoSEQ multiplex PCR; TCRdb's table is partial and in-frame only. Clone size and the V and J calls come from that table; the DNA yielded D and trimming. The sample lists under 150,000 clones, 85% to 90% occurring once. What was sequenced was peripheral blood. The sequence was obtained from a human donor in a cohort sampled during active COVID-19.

CDR3 DNA sequence: TGTGCCAGCAGTTTGGGTTTCGGGGTTTCAGATACGCAGTATTTT. As protein: CASSLGFGVSDTQYF. V is TRBV27 and J is TRBJ2-3; D may be TRBD2 (5 bases). CDR3 length: 15 amino acids. Germline CDR1 reads MNHEY; CDR2 reads SMNVEV (reference sequence). The V end was cut by 3 bases, the J end by 4 bases, with 14 bases between.